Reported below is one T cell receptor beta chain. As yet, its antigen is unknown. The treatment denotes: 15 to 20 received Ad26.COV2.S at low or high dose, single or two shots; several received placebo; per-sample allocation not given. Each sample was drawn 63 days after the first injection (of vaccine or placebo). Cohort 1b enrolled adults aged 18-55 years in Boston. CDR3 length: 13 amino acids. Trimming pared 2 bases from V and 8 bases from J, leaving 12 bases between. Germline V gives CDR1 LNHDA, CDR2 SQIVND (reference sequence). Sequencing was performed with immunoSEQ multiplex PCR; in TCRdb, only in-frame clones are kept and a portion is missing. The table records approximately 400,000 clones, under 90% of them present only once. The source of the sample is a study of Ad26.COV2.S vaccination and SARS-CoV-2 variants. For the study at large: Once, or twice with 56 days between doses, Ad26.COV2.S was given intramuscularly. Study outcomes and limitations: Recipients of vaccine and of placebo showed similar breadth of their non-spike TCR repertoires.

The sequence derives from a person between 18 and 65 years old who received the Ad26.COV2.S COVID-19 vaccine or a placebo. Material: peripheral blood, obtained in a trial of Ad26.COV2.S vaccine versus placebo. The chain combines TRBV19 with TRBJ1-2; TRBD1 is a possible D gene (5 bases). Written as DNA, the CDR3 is TGTGCCAGTAGTATACAGGGAGATGGGGGCTACACCTTC. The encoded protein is CASSIQGDGGYTF.